This T cell receptor beta chain appears in the sequencing data of a study of T cells in Graves' hyperthyroidism and ophthalmopathy. Trimming took off 3 bases at V and 5 bases at J, with 20 bases between the two ends. CDR1 and CDR2 from the germline V gene are SGDLS and YYNGEE. The CDR3 runs 16 residues. General study points: Clonotypes that were expanded in thyroid above 0.001 mostly appeared in blood too.

This clonotype was counted many times. The antigen remains undetermined. The TCR beta CDR3 regions underwent amplification using RNA transcripts as the source. The HTBI primer set drove a first-round RT-PCR of the TCR CDR3. MiXCR was run by TCRdb on the multiplex PCR reads, yielding one entry per CDR3 protein. Counted here are about 250,000 distinct CDR3 sequences, about 25% occurring once; the ten biggest clones make up roughly 40%. At least 3 on the Clinical Activity Score was recorded for ophthalmopathy patients, who also had NOSPECS grade at least 4 and duration under 3 months. Clinical symptoms, serum thyroxine, TRAb, thyroid ultrasound and orbital computed tomography established diagnosis.

The source is a woman aged 40 to 50 with Graves' ophthalmopathy. V gene TRBV9 combines with J gene TRBJ2-5; perhaps TRBD1 as D (6 bases). The specimen was blood. In DNA form, the CDR3 reads TGTGCCAGCAGCGCATCAGGGGTTGGGGGTTTGGAGACCCAGTACTTC. Encoded protein: CASSASGVGGLETQYF.